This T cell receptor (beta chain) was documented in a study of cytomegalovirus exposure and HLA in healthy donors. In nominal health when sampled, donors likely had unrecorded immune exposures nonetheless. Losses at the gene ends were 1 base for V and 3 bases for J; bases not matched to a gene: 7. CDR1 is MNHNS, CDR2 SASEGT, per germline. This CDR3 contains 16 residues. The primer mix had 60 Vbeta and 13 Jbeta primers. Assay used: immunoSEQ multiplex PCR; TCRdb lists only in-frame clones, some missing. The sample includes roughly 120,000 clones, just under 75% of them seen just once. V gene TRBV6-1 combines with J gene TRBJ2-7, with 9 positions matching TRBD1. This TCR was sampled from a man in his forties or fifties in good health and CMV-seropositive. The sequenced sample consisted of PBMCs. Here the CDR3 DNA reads TGTGCCAGCAGTGAAGTTGAGACAGGGGGTTACTACGAGCAGTACTTC. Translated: CASSEVETGGYYEQYF.